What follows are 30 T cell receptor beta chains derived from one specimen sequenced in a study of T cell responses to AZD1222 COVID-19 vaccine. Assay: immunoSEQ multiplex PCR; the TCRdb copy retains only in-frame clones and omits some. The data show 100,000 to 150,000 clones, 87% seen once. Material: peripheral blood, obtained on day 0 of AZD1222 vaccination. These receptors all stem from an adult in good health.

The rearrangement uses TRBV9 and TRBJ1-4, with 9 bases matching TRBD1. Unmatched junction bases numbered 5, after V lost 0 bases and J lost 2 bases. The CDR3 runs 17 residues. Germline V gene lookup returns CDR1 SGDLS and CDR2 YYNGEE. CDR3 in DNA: TGTGCCAGCAGCGTAGAACAGGGGGCTCTTACTAATGAAAAACTGTTTTTT. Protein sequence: CASSVEQGALTNEKLFF.

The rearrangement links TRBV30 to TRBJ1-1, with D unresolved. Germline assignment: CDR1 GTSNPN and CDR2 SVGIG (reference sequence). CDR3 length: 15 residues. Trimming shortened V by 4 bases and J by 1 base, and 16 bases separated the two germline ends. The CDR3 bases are TGTGCCTGGACCCCCCTGGGCATGTCGAACACTGAAGCTTTCTTT. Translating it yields CAWTPLGMSNTEAFF.

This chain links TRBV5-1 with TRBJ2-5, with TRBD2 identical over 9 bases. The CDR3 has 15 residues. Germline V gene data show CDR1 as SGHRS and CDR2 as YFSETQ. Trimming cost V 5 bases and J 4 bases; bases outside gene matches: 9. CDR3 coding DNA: TGCGCCAGCAGGGAGCGGGGGGATCGGTTAGAGACCCAGTACTTC. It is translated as CASRERGDRLETQYF. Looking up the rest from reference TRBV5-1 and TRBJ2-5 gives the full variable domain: KAGVTQTPRYLIKTRGQQVTLSCSPISGHRSVSWYQQTPGQGLQFLFEYFSETQRNKGNFPGRFSGRQFSNSRSEMNVSTLELGDSALYLCASRERGDRLETQYFGPGTRLLVL.

CDR3 in DNA: TGTGCCAGCAGCTTAATGTATTCCGGGGGCATTGATACGCAGTATTTT. This encodes CASSLMYSGGIDTQYF. The gene calls are TRBV7-3 and TRBJ2-3; D might be TRBD1 or TRBD2, each matching 6 bases. In germline, CDR1 is SGHTA, CDR2 FQGTGA. The CDR3 spans 16 residues. Trimming removed 1 base at V and 6 bases at J, with 17 bases between.

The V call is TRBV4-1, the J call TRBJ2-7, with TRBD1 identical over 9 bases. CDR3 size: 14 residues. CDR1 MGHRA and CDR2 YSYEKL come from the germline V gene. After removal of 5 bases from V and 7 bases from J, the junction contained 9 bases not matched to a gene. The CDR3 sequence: CASSTYRGRLEQYF. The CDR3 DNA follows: TGCGCCAGCAGCACCTACAGGGGGCGCCTGGAGCAGTACTTC.

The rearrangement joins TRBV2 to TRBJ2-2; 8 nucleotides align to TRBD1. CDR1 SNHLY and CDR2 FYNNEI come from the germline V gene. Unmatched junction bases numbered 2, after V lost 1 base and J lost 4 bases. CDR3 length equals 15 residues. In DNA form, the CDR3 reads TGTGCCAGCAGTGAAGGACAGGGGAGCACCGGGGAGCTGTTTTTT. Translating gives CASSEGQGSTGELFF. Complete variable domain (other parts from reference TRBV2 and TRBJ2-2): EPEVTQTPSHQVTQMGQEVILRCVPISNHLYFYWYRQILGQKVEFLVSFYNNEISEKSEIFDDQFSVERPDGSNFTLKIRSTKLEDSAMYFCASSEGQGSTGELFFGEGSRLTVL.

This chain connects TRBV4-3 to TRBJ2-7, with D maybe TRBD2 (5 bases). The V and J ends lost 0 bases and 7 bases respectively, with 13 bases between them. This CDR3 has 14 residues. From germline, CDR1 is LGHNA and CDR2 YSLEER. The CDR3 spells CASSQDPGMGEQYF. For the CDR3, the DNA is TGCGCCAGCAGCCAAGATCCCGGGATGGGGGAGCAGTACTTC.

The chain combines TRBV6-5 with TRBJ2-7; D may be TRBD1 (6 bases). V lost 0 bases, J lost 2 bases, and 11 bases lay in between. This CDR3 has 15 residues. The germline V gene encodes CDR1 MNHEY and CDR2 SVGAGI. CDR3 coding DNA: TGTGCCAGCAGTTACTCTGGGGGCCCAGCCTACGAGCAGTACTTC. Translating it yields CASSYSGGPAYEQYF.

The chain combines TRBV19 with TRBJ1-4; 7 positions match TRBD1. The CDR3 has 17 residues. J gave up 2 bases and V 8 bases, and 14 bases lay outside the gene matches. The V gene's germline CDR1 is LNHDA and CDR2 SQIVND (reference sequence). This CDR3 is CASSKTGRETTNEKLFF. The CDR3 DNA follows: TGTGCCAGTTCCAAGACAGGGAGGGAGACGACTAATGAAAAACTGTTTTTT.

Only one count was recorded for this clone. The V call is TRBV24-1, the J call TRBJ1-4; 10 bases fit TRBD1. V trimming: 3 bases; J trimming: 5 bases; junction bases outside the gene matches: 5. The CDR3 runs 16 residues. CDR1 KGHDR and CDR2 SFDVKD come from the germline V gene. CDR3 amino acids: CATSDTGTGDNEKLFF. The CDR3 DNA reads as TGTGCCACCAGTGATACCGGGACAGGGGACAATGAAAAACTGTTTTTT.

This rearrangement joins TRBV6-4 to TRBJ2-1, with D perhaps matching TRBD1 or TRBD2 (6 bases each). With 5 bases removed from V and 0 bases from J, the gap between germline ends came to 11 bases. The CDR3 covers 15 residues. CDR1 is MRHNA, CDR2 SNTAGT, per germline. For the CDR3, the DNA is TGTGCCAGCAGTAAAGGGGGGAACTCCTACAATGAGCAGTTCTTC. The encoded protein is CASSKGGNSYNEQFF.

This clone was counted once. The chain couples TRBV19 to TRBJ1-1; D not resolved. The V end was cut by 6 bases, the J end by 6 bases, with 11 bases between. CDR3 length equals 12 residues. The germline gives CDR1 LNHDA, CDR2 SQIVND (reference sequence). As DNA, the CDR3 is TGTGCCAGTAGCCATAGAGGGCCTGAAGCTTTCTTT. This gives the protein CASSHRGPEAFF.

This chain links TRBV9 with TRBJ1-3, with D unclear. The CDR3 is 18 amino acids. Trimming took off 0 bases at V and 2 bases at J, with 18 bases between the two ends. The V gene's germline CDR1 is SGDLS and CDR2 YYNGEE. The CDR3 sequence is CASSVGQAQGRAGNTIYF. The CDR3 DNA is TGTGCCAGCAGCGTAGGTCAGGCCCAAGGTCGTGCTGGAAACACCATATATTTT.

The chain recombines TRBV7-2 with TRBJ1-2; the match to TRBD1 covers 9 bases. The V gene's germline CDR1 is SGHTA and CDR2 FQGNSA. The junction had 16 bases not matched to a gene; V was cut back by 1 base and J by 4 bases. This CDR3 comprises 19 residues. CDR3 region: CASSLGRQYRGHRSYGYTF. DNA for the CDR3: TGTGCCAGCAGCTTAGGCCGACAGTACAGGGGGCATCGTAGCTATGGCTACACCTTC.

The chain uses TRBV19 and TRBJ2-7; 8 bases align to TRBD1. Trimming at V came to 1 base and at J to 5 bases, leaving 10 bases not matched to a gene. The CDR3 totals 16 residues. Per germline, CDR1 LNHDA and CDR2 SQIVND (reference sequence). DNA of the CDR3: TGTGCCAGTAGTATAGGGGAACAGGGGGGAATCGACGAGCAGTACTTC. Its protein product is CASSIGEQGGIDEQYF.

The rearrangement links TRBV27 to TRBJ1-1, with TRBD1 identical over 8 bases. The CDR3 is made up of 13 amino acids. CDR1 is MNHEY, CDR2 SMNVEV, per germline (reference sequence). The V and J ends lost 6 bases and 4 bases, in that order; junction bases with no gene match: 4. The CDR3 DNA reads TGTGCCAGCAGCCCCGACAGGGGCACTGAAGCTTTCTTT. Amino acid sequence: CASSPDRGTEAFF.

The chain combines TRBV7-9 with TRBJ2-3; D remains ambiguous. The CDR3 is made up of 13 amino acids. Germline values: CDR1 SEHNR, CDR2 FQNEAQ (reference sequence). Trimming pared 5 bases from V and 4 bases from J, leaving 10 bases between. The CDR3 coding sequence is TGTGCCAGCAGCGAGAGTGGTGCAGATACGCAGTATTTT. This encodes CASSESGADTQYF.

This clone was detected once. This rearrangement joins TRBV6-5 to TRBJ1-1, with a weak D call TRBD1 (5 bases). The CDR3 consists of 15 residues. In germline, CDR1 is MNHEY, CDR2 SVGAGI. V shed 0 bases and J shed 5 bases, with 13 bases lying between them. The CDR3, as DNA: TGTGCCAGCAGTTACTCTGGGCAGGGCGGGACTGAAGCTTTCTTT. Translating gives CASSYSGQGGTEAFF.

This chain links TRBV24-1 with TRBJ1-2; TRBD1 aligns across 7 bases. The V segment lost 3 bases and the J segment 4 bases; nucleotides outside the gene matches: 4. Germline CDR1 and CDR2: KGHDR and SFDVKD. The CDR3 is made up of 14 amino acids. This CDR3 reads CATSDPGQPYGYTF. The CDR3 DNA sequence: TGTGCCACCAGTGATCCGGGACAGCCCTATGGCTACACCTTC.

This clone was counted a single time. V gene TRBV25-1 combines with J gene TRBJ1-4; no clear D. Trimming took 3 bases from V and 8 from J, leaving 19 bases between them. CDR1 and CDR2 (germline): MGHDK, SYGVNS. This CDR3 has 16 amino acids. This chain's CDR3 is CASSDKGGPIGEKLFF. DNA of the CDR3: TGTGCCAGCAGTGATAAGGGCGGCCCCATAGGCGAAAAACTGTTTTTT.

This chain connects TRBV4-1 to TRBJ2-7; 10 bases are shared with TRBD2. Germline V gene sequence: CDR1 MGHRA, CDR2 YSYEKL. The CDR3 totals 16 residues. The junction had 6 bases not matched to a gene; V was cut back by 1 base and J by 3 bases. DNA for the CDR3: TGCGCCAGCAGCCAAGGAAAAGTAGCGGGGGGCTACGAGCAGTACTTC. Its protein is CASSQGKVAGGYEQYF.

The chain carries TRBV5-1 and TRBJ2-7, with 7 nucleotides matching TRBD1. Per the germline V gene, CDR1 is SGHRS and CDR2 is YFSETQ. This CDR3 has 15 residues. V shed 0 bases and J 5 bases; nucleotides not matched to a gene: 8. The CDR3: CASSLAGTDPHEQYF. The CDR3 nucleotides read TGCGCCAGCAGCTTGGCCGGGACAGATCCCCACGAGCAGTACTTC.

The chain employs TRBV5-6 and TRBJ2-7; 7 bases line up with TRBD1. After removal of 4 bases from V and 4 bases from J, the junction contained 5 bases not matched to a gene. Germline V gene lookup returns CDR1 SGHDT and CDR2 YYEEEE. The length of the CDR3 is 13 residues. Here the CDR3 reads CASSRRDRYEQYF. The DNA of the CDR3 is TGTGCCAGCAGCCGTCGGGACAGATACGAGCAGTACTTC.

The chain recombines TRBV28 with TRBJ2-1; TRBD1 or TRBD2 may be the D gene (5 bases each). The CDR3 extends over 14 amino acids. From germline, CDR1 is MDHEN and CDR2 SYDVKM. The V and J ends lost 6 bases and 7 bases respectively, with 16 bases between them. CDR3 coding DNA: TGTGCCAGCAGGCCGAGGGACGGAGTGAATGAGCAGTTCTTC. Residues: CASRPRDGVNEQFF.

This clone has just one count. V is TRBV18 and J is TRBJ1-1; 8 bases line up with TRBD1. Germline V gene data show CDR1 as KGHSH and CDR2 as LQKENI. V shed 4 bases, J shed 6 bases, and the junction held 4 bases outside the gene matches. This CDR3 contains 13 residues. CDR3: CASSRDRGPEAFF. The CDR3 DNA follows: TGTGCCAGCTCACGTGACAGGGGTCCTGAAGCTTTCTTT.

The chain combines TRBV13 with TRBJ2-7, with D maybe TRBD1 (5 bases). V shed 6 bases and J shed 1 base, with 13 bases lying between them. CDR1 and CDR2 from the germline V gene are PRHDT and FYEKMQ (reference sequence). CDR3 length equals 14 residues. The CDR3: CASRSKGESYEQYF. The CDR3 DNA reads TGTGCCAGCAGGTCGAAAGGGGAATCCTACGAGCAGTACTTC. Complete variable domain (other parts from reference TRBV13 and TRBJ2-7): AAGVIQSPRHLIKEKRETATLKCYPIPRHDTVYWYQQGPGQDPQFLISFYEKMQSDKGSIPDRFSAQQFSDYHSELNMSSLELGDSALYFCASRSKGESYEQYFGPGTRLTVT.

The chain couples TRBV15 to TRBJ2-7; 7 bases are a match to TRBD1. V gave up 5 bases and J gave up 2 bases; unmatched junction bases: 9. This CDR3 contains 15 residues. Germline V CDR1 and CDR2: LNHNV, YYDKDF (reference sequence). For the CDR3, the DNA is TGTGCCACCAGCCCCGACAGGGTGGCCCCCTACGAGCAGTACTTC. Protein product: CATSPDRVAPYEQYF.

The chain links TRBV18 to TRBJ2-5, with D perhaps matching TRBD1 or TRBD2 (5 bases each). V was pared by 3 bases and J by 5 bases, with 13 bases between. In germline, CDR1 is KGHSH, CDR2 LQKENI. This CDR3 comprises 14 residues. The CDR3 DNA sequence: TGTGCCAGCTCACCCCCCCCCGGGGCGGAGACCCAGTACTTC. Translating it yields CASSPPPGAETQYF. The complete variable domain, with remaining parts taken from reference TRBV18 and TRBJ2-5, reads NAGVMQNPRHLVRRRGQEARLRCSPMKGHSHVYWYRQLPEEGLKFMVYLQKENIIDESGMPKERFSAEFPKEGPSILRIQQVVRGDSAAYFCASSPPPGAETQYFGPGTRLLVL.

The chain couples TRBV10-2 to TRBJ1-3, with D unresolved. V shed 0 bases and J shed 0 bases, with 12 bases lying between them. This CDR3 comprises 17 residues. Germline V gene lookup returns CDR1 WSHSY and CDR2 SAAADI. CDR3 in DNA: TGCGCCAGCAGTGAGTCTTGGTCAGGCAACTCTGGAAACACCATATATTTT. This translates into CASSESWSGNSGNTIYF.

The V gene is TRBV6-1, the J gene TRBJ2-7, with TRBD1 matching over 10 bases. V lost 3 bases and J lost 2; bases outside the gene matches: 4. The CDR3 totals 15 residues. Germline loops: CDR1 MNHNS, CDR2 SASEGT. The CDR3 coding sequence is TGTGCCAGCAGTGACCCCGGACAGGGGGCCTACGAGCAGTACTTC. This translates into CASSDPGQGAYEQYF.